This TCR beta chain was captured in a study of long-term antiretroviral therapy in people with HIV. Study-wide results and caveats: ART was followed by higher diversity that remained below transplant donor controls. Every time point showed a repertoire led by clones expanded before ART.

The libraries were made with immunoSEQ v3.0 at survey level. Assay used: immunoSEQ multiplex PCR; TCRdb lists only in-frame clones, some missing. Among over 30,000 clones listed, 65% to 75% were seen once. The CDR3 runs 16 residues. The germline gives CDR1 MGHRA, CDR2 YSYEKL. After removal of 0 bases from V and 8 bases from J, the junction contained 7 bases not matched to a gene. To note about this clone: The antigen is unknown.

This TCR was sampled from a man aged 50 to 59 with HIV. Sequencing used unsorted PBMCs, obtained 3 years after starting antiretroviral therapy. This chain uses TRBV4-1 with TRBJ1-6; TRBD1 aligns across 7 bases. CDR3 loop: CASSQDTGVDYSPLHF. The CDR3 DNA reads TGCGCCAGCAGCCAAGATACAGGGGTAGACTATTCACCCCTCCACTTT.